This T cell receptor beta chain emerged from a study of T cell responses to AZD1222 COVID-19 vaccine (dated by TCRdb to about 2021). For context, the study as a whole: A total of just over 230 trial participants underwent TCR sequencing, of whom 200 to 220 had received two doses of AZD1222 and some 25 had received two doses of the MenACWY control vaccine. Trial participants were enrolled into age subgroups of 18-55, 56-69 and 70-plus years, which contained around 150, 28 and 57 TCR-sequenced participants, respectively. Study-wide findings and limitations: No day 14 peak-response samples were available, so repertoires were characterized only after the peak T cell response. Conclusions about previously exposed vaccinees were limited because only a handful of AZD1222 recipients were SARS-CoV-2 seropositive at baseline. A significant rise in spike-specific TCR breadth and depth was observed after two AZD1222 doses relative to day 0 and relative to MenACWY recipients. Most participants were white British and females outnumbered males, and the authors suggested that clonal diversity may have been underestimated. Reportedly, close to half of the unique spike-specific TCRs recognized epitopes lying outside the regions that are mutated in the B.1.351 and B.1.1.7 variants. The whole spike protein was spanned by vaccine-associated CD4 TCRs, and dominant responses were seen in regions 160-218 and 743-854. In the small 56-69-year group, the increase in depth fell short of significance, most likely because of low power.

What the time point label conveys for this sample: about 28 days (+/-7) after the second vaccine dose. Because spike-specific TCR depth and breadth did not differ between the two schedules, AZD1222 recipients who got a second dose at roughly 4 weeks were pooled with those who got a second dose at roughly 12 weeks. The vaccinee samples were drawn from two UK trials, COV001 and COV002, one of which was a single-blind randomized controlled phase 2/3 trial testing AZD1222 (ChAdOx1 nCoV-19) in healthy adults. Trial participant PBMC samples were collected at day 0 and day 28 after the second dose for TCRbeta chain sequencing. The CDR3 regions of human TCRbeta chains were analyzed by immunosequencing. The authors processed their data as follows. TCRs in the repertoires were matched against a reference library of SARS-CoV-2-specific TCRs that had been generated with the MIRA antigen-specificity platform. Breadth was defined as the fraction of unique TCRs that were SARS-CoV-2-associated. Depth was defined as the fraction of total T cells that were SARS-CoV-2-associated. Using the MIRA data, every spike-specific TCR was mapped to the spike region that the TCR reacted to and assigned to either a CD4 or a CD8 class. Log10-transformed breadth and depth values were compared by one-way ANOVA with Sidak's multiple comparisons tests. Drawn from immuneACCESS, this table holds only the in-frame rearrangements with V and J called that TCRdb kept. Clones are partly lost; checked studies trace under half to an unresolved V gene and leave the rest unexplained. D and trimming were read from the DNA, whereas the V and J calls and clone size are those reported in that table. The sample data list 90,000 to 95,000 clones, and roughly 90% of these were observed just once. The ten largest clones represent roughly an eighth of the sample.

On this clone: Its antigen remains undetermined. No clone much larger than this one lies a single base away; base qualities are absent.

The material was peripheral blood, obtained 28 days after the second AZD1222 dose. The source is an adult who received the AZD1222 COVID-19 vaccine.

The nucleotides are TGTGCCAGTAGTAGCCCAGGACAGGTGATTAATCAGCCCCAGCATTTT. Its amino acids are CASSSPGQVINQPQHF. Recombination linked TRBV19 to TRBJ1-5, with TRBD1 matching 7 junction bases. From V the trimming removes 4 bases and from J it removes 4 bases, while the gene matches leave 10 bases of the junction unaccounted for. Per the germline V gene (reference sequence), LNHDA is the CDR1 and SQIVND is the CDR2. The CDR3 contains 16 residues, cysteine and phenylalanine counted. The CDR3 DNA has 48 bases and is translated from base 1.